This T cell receptor beta chain comes out of a study of neurological immune-mediated disorders (dated by TCRdb to about 2019). Some background on the complete study: Peripheral blood TCR-beta repertoires from patients with HTLV-I-associated myelopathy (HAM/TSP), patients with multiple sclerosis, and healthy controls were compared in the study using UMI-based sequencing. The approximately 99 TCR-beta libraries included longitudinal samples, technical triplicates and paired sorted CD4+ and CD8+ T-cell subsets alongside PBMC samples. To precisely calculate how much the frequency of each individual clone varied, libraries were sequenced in technical triplicate. Of the approximately 68 subjects in the cohort, roughly 14 were HAM/TSP patients, some 34 were multiple sclerosis patients, and around 20 were healthy controls.

Trimming takes 1 base from V and 2 bases from J, and the germline ends sit 9 bases apart. The CDR3 sequence holds 14 residues, the cysteine and phenylalanine included. Only the CDR3 DNA stays, 42 bases, in frame from base 1. The CDR1 and CDR2 encoded by the germline V gene (reference sequence) are DFQATT and SNEGSKA. Sample time point, as interpreted from the label and publication: technical triplicate 2. Libraries from unsorted PBMCs were made from 2 million PBMCs kept in RNAlater at -80 degrees C until RNA extraction. PBMCs were separated from peripheral blood using Ficoll-Hypaque density gradient centrifugation and then cryopreserved in liquid nitrogen. The paper's findings and limits, for the study overall: The highest TCR clonal expansion was observed in HAM/TSP patients, whereas the lowest was observed in MS patients, even when compared with healthy controls. No identical CDR3 amino acid sequences were found to be shared among expanded clones across subjects, suggesting that TCR-beta repertoires were private in all groups.

Notes on this clonotype: The antigen it recognizes is unknown. No base quality information exists; no much larger clone differs at one position.

cDNA was synthesized by template-switch 5'RACE using a primer with a 10-nucleotide random unique molecular identifier that tagged each TCR transcript. Each sequencing run produced over 170 million TCR-beta sequences covering 15-18 subjects. Total RNA was extracted with the RNeasy kit. Using the KAPA Real-time Library Amplification kit, TCR-beta VDJ regions were amplified with primers for the TCR constant region and the 5'RACE anchor. Sample indexes and Illumina adaptors were added in a first PCR, after which library yield was increased in a second PCR. The roughly 650 bp TCR product was size-selected on a 2% E-gel SizeSelection system after Ampure bead purification. Before pooling, libraries had their quality checked on a Bioanalyzer, their concentration measured with Qubit, and their quantity determined with the Kapa Library Quantification kit. Libraries were sequenced paired-end 2 x 150 bp on an Illumina HiSeq 2500. To increase sequence diversity, roughly 25-31% phiX was spiked into each library pool. The paper's processing steps were these. Quality-filtered reads were processed with the UMI-based MiGEC pipeline, which removed over 80% of raw TCR sequences during error correction. VDJ genes were aligned to IMGT germline references, and each clonotype was defined by a unique CDR3 amino acid sequence together with V-J genes. Clonal expansion, Shannon diversity and CDR3 relatedness (CalcPairwiseDistances, ClusterSamples) were evaluated with VDJtools, and phylogenetic trees were built with CLCbio workbench. Clones with at least 8 unique UMIs were defined as expanded, with this threshold being based on coefficient-of-variation modelling across technical triplicates. TCRdb reprocessing: public reads trimmed at Q25 with fastp, clones called with MiXCR, in-frame beta chains kept. Each record represents a unique CDR3 protein, reported with the most common genes and DNA among its rows. TCRdb's processing, not the authors' own work, is the source of the V and J calls. This sample has about 55,000 distinct CDR3 sequences in its table, and around 24% of those were observed once. About 5% of the sample goes to the ten largest clones.

The V and J genes are TRBV20-1 and TRBJ2-1; too little of a D gene remains to name it. Material: PBMCs. This clonotype originated in a man aged 60 to 75 with HTLV-1-associated myelopathy (HAM/TSP). The DNA is TGCAGTGCTAGAGGAGACACTACCTACAATGAGCAGTTCTTC. Its coded protein is CSARGDTTYNEQFF.